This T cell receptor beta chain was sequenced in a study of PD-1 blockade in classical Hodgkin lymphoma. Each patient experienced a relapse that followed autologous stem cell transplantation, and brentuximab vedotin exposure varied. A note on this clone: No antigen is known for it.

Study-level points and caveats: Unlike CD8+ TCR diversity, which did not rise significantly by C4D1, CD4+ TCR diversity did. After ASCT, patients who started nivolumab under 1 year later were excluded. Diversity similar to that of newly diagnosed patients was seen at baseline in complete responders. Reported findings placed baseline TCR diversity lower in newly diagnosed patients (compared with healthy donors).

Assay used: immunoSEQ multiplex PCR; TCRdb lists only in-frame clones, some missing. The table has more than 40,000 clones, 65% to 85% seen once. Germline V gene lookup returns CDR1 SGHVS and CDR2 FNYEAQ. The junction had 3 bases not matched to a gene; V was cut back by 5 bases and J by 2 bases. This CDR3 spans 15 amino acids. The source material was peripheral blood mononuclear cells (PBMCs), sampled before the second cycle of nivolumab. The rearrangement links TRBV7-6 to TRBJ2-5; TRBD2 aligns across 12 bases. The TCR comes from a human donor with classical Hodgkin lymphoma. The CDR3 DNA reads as TGTGCCAGCAGCCCCGGGACTAGCGGGCAAGAGACCCAGTACTTC. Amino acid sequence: CASSPGTSGQETQYF.